The table lists the clone carrying this T cell receptor beta chain with a few counts. Sequencing relied on a cDNA template that was reverse transcribed from extracted RNA. Clones were read by immunoSEQ multiplex PCR, and TCRdb kept only the in-frame ones, dropping some. The table has fewer than 200,000 clones, 58% seen once. The CDR3 totals 14 residues. CDR1 and CDR2 from the germline V gene are GTSNPN and SVGIG (reference sequence). The data were taken from a study of CD8+ T cells in alopecia areata. The treatment is: oral pan-JAK inhibitor, 5-10 mg twice daily. The sequence derives from a human donor with alopecia areata. Sequenced here: CD4+ T cells sorted from blood, sampled between weeks 55 and 65, from a patient treated with tofacitinib. The gene calls are TRBV30 and TRBJ1-6, with D maybe TRBD1 (6 bases). The CDR3 sequence is CAQRRLAGDSPLHF. CDR3 DNA sequence: TGTGCTCAACGAAGATTGGCAGGGGATTCACCCCTCCACTTT. Using reference TRBV30 and TRBJ1-6 for the parts outside the CDR3, the full variable domain is SQTIHQWPATLVQPVGSPLSLECTVEGTSNPNLYWYRQAAGRGLQLLFYSVGIGQISSEVPQNLSASRPQDRQFILSSKKLLLSDSGFYLCAQRRLAGDSPLHFGNGTRLTVT.